These 30 T cell receptor beta chains were all obtained from the same sample, sequenced in a study of metastatic and nonmetastatic thyroid tumors. TCRdb reassembled clones from the PCR reads with MiXCR. The table lists roughly 98,000 clones, about 16% of them singletons. No patient received treatment before thyroid surgery. The sample comprised blood. The receptor set was obtained from a female donor with papillary thyroid cancer or a benign thyroid nodule (not recorded which). Some clones in this sample may be carry-over from other donors' samples.

Worth noting for this clone: A read error may explain this, as a much larger clone is one base away. The chain recombines TRBV9 with TRBJ2-3, with TRBD2 identical over 11 bases. The V gene end was trimmed by 3 bases and the J gene end by 1 base; junction bases not matched to a gene: 4. Per germline, CDR1 SGDLS and CDR2 YYNGEE. The CDR3 spans 16 residues. This CDR3 is CASSGRTSGRTDTQYF. DNA for the CDR3: TGTGCCAGCAGCGGCCGGACTAGCGGGCGCACAGATACGCAGTATTTT. Drawing the rest from reference TRBV9 and TRBJ2-3, the complete variable domain is DSGVTQTPKHLITATGQRVTLRCSPRSGDLSVYWYQQSLDQGLQFLIQYYNGEERAKGNILERFSAQQFPDLHSELNLSSLELGDSALYFCASSGRTSGRTDTQYFGPGTRLTVL.

Note on this clone: A much more abundant neighbour one base away suggests this may be a read error. V is TRBV4-1 and J is TRBJ1-1; D not resolved. V lost 8 bases and J 9 bases, leaving 13 bases between the germline ends. Germline-derived CDR1 and CDR2 are MGHRA and YSYEKL. The CDR3 length is 11 residues. The CDR3 protein is CASLGSTQAFF. The CDR3 nucleotides read TGCGCCAGCTTGGGTTCGACTCAAGCTTTCTTT.

The sample holds many counts of this clone. The chain has TRBV30 and TRBJ1-4; the D gene is possibly TRBD1 (5 bases). The ends were cut back, 4 bases at V and 4 bases at J, with 16 bases in the middle. Germline-derived CDR1 and CDR2 are GTSNPN and SVGIG (reference sequence). This CDR3 contains 15 residues. CDR3 sequence reads: CAWMAPGAGNEKLFF. The CDR3 DNA follows: TGTGCCTGGATGGCCCCCGGGGCTGGTAATGAAAAACTGTTTTTT.

Notes on this clone: This may come from a read error, since a much larger clone is one base off. The chain couples TRBV4-1 to TRBJ2-3, with 8 positions matching TRBD2. The ends lost 4 bases at V and 3 bases at J; junction bases unmatched: 9. This CDR3 has 16 amino acids. Germline values: CDR1 MGHRA, CDR2 YSYEKL. The CDR3 sequence is CASSRSGGAKTDTQYF. CDR3 bases: TGCGCCAGCAGCCGCTCGGGGGGGGCTAAAACAGATACGCAGTATTTT.

This clone showed up many times. This rearrangement joins TRBV27 to TRBJ1-5, with D possibly being TRBD1 (6 bases). The V gene's germline CDR1 is MNHEY and CDR2 SMNVEV (reference sequence). Trimming removed 8 bases at V and 1 base at J, with 15 bases between. This CDR3 spans 15 amino acids. For the CDR3, the DNA is TGTGCCAGCTCGAGGGACACCCAAAGCAATCAGCCCCAGCATTTT. Amino acid sequence: CASSRDTQSNQPQHF.

This clone was counted between two and nine times. This sample includes further DNA sequences coding for the same CDR3. This chain joins TRBV3-1 and TRBJ2-6, with TRBD1 identical over 11 bases. The ends lost 4 bases at V and 5 bases at J; junction bases unmatched: 13. Germline V gives CDR1 LGHDT, CDR2 YNNKEL (reference sequence). The CDR3 spans 19 residues. Here the CDR3 DNA reads TGTGCCAGCAGCCCCCCCACGGACAGGGGGCGTGCGAGGGCCAACGTCCTGACTTTC. Translation gives CASSPPTDRGRARANVLTF.

This clone showed up many times. The gene calls are TRBV11-2 and TRBJ1-1; the D gene is possibly TRBD1 (5 bases). V was clipped by 8 bases and J by 5 bases, with 12 bases between them. This CDR3 has 12 amino acids. Germline assignment: CDR1 SGHAT and CDR2 FQNNGV. CDR3: CASGAGRTEAFF. In DNA, the CDR3 is TGTGCCAGCGGGGCGGGGAGAACTGAAGCTTTCTTT.

This clone was seen a few times. V is TRBV7-2 and J is TRBJ2-3, with D unresolved. CDR1 and CDR2 from the germline V gene are SGHTA and FQGNSA. The CDR3 loop spans 12 amino acids. Trimming stripped 5 bases from V and 7 bases from J, with 10 bases between. In nucleotides, the CDR3 is TGTGCCAGCAGCCCCACCGGATATACGCAGTATTTT. It translates to CASSPTGYTQYF.

This clone occurred many times. This rearrangement joins TRBV19 to TRBJ1-5; D unclear. Germline V gives CDR1 LNHDA, CDR2 SQIVND (reference sequence). Trimming took 3 bases from V and 6 from J, leaving 9 bases between them. The CDR3 contains 13 residues. CDR3 DNA: TGTGCCAGTAGTATGCCGCAGATTCAGCCCCAGCATTTT. Amino acid sequence: CASSMPQIQPQHF.

The sample holds many counts of this clone. The V gene is TRBV11-2, the J gene TRBJ2-2; a possible D gene is TRBD1 (6 bases). Trimming took off 1 base at V and 2 bases at J, with 11 bases between the two ends. The CDR3 is made up of 16 amino acids. Germline assignment: CDR1 SGHAT and CDR2 FQNNGV. This CDR3 is CASSLGGRSNTGELFF. For the CDR3, the DNA is TGTGCCAGCAGCTTAGGGGGGCGGAGTAACACCGGGGAGCTGTTTTTT. The full variable domain, in which reference TRBV11-2 and TRBJ2-2 provide the parts outside the CDR3, is EAGVAQSPRYKIIEKRQSVAFWCNPISGHATLYWYQQILGQGPKLLIQFQNNGVVDDSQLPKDRFSAERLKGVDSTLKIQPAKLEDSAVYLCASSLGGRSNTGELFFGEGSRLTVL.

This clone was detected a few times. This may stem from a read error, because a much larger clone lies one nucleotide away. Likely a read error: the CDR3 ends without its conserved phenylalanine or tryptophan. The V call is TRBV4-2, the J call TRBJ1-3; a weak D match, TRBD1 (5 bases). The CDR3 runs 17 residues. Trimming removed 0 bases at V and 1 base at J, with 13 bases between. The germline V gene encodes CDR1 LGHNA and CDR2 YNFKEQ. Here the CDR3 DNA reads TGTGCCAGCAGCCAAGATTTCTTCCGACAGTCTGGAAACACCATATATCTT. This gives the protein CASSQDFFRQSGNTIYL.

This clone was found a few times. Given a much more abundant clone one base away, this may be a read error. The chain recombines TRBV3-1 with TRBJ2-7; D ambiguous. The germline V gene encodes CDR1 LGHDT and CDR2 YNNKEL (reference sequence). The CDR3 totals 14 residues. The V and J ends lost 4 bases and 3 bases respectively, with 13 bases between them. The CDR3 region is CASSRGVGFYEQYF. In DNA form, the CDR3 reads TGTGCCAGCAGCCGTGGCGTGGGGTTCTACGAGCAGTACTTC.

The table lists this clone with many counts. J is TRBJ2-3 and V is TRBV4-1, with unresolved D. Germline CDR1 reads MGHRA; CDR2 reads YSYEKL. With 0 bases removed from V and 1 base from J, the gap between germline ends came to 5 bases. The CDR3 spans 14 residues. The CDR3 loop reads CASSQDSGTDTQYF. The CDR3 DNA reads as TGCGCCAGCAGCCAAGATTCGGGCACAGATACGCAGTATTTT.

The table lists this clone with many counts. The gene calls are TRBV20-1 and TRBJ1-5; the D gene is possibly TRBD1 (5 bases). Germline assignment: CDR1 DFQATT and CDR2 SNEGSKA (reference sequence). V lost 5 bases and J lost 1, with 18 bases in between. This CDR3 has 16 residues. The CDR3 nucleotides are TGCAGTGCTTTGCCCCTTCCTGGGGGAAGCAATCAGCCCCAGCATTTT. Protein product: CSALPLPGGSNQPQHF.

This chain connects TRBV5-6 to TRBJ1-5; 7 bases are a match to TRBD1. Germline-derived CDR1 and CDR2 are SGHDT and YYEEEE. Trimming cost V 4 bases and J 5 bases; bases outside gene matches: 12. The CDR3 totals 16 residues. CDR3 coding DNA: TGTGCCAGCAGCAGTACCGGGACAGCCTTCTATCAGCCCCAGCATTTT. Its translation: CASSSTGTAFYQPQHF.

V usage is TRBV5-1 and J usage is TRBJ1-2; D remains unclear. CDR3 length equals 14 residues. Germline-derived CDR1 and CDR2 are SGHRS and YFSETQ. With 1 base removed from V and 4 bases from J, the gap between germline ends came to 11 bases. The CDR3 reads CASSLLDQGYGYTF. The DNA for the CDR3 is TGCGCCAGCAGCTTGTTAGATCAAGGCTATGGCTACACCTTC.

In its sample, this clone was seen many times. The CDR3, as DNA: TGTGCCAGCAGCTTGGATAAACAGGGGTACAATGAGCAGTTCTTC. Amino acid sequence: CASSLDKQGYNEQFF. The V and J genes are TRBV5-6 and TRBJ2-1, with TRBD1 identical over 7 bases. The CDR3 runs to 15 residues. The V segment lost 0 bases and the J segment 4 bases; nucleotides outside the gene matches: 4. CDR1 and CDR2 from the germline V gene are SGHDT and YYEEEE.

This clone was detected many times. The rearrangement uses TRBV28 and TRBJ1-4; D is unresolved. Trimming removed 1 base from V and 8 bases from J, with 5 bases in between. This CDR3 contains 12 residues. Germline CDR1 reads MDHEN; CDR2 reads SYDVKM. The CDR3 is CASSLSGEKLFF. The CDR3 DNA sequence: TGTGCCAGCAGTTTATCTGGGGAAAAACTGTTTTTT. Full variable domain (remainder filled in from reference TRBV28 and TRBJ1-4): DVKVTQSSRYLVKRTGEKVFLECVQDMDHENMFWYRQDPGLGLRLIYFSYDVKMKEKGDIPEGYSVSREKKERFSLILESASTNQTSMYLCASSLSGEKLFFGSGTQLSVL.

The sample holds many counts of this clone. V gene TRBV12-3 or TRBV12-4 combines with J gene TRBJ1-4; no clear D gene. This CDR3 has 13 amino acids. V was pared by 5 bases and J by 4 bases, with 8 bases between. CDR3 in DNA: TGTGCCAGCAGTGGCCAGATTAATGAAAAACTGTTTTTT. Protein: CASSGQINEKLFF.

About this clone itself: The junction departs from the called germline gene at one end, perhaps through a read error. The chain joins TRBV20-1 to TRBJ1-6; 7 bases line up with TRBD1. This CDR3 is built from 16 residues. Germline CDR1 DFQATT, CDR2 SNEGSKA (reference sequence). The CDR3 bases are TGTAGTGCTATAGATCCGCAGGGGGATTCGGGTTCACCCCTCCACTTT. Translated, it gives CSAIDPQGDSGSPLHF.

In this sample, this clone turned up once. A read error is possible here, since a much larger clone lies one base away. Other DNA sequences in this specimen translate into the identical CDR3. This sequence joins TRBV7-2 and TRBJ2-2; a weak D match, TRBD2 (6 bases). The CDR3 contains 15 residues. Trimming cost V 3 bases and J 3 bases, with 11 bases left between them. Germline values: CDR1 SGHTA, CDR2 FQGNSA. The CDR3, as DNA: TGTGCCAGCAGCTTCGGGGGTAGCCACACCGGGGAGCTGTTTTTT. Residues: CASSFGGSHTGELFF.

This clone appeared a few times. A read error may produce the germline difference seen at one junction end. J is TRBJ1-5 and V is TRBV6-1, with 8 bases that match TRBD1. The CDR3 has 17 amino acids. CDR1 is MNHNS and CDR2 is SASEGT in the germline V gene. The CDR3 spells CASSESGGTGVNKPKHF. The CDR3 region has the DNA TGTGCCAGCAGTGAGAGCGGCGGGACAGGCGTCAATAAGCCCAAGCATTTT.

This clone showed up many times. This rearrangement joins TRBV27 to TRBJ2-1; weak D call: TRBD1 (6 bases). Germline values: CDR1 MNHEY, CDR2 SMNVEV (reference sequence). Trimming removed 2 bases at V and 0 bases at J, with 8 bases between. The CDR3 runs to 15 residues. The DNA of the CDR3 is TGTGCCAGCAGTTTAACAGGGAGCTCCTACAATGAGCAGTTCTTC. It is translated as CASSLTGSSYNEQFF.

There are a few counts of this clone. A much larger clone lies a single base off, so this may be a read error. The rearrangement links TRBV28 to TRBJ2-2; possibly TRBD2 for D (5 bases). CDR1 is MDHEN and CDR2 is SYDVKM in the germline V gene. Trimming shortened V by 5 bases and J by 0 bases, and 22 bases separated the two germline ends. The CDR3 is 19 residues long. CDR3 coding DNA: TGTGCCAGCAGTCCCCGGGTGTGGGGAGCCCGAGCGAACACCGGGGAGCTGTTTTTT. This sequence encodes CASSPRVWGARANTGELFF.

This clone came up a few times. Given a much more abundant clone one base away, this may be a read error. The chain is built from TRBV6-2 or TRBV6-3 and TRBJ2-4, with TRBD2 matching over 7 bases. From germline, CDR1 is MNHEY and CDR2 SVGEGT. CDR3 length: 16 residues. The chain's CDR3 is CASSFGARLAKNIHYF. CDR3 nucleotide sequence: TGTGCCAGCAGTTTCGGGGCGAGACTAGCCAAAAACATTCATTACTTC.

The table lists this clone with many counts. The chain is built from TRBV28 and TRBJ2-1; 12 bases fit TRBD2. In germline, CDR1 is MDHEN, CDR2 SYDVKM. The CDR3 is 13 residues long. V was clipped by 4 bases and J by 13 bases; unmatched bases: 5. The DNA for the CDR3 is TGTGCCAGCAGTTCGGGACTAGCGGGTCTCCAGTTCTTC. Translation gives CASSSGLAGLQFF.

This clone was seen repeatedly, ten times or more. The chain combines TRBV30 with TRBJ2-2; D uncertain. This CDR3 is 13 amino acids long. Looked up from germline, CDR1 is GTSNPN and CDR2 is SVGIG (reference sequence). Trimming removed 4 bases from V and 5 bases from J, with 11 bases in between. As DNA, the CDR3 is TGTGCCTGGAACGAGGCGCGGACCGGGGAGCTGTTTTTT. Encoded protein: CAWNEARTGELFF. The entire variable domain, with the rest obtained from reference TRBV30 and TRBJ2-2, is as follows: SQTIHQWPATLVQPVGSPLSLECTVEGTSNPNLYWYRQAAGRGLQLLFYSVGIGQISSEVPQNLSASRPQDRQFILSSKKLLLSDSGFYLCAWNEARTGELFFGEGSRLTVL.

The table lists this clone with many counts. V is TRBV7-2 and J is TRBJ2-2; D unclear. With 7 bases removed from V and 2 bases from J, the gap between germline ends came to 2 bases. This CDR3 comprises 11 residues. Germline V gives CDR1 SGHTA, CDR2 FQGNSA. CDR3 region: CASTNTGELFF. The CDR3 DNA is TGTGCCAGCACCAACACCGGGGAGCTGTTTTTT.

This clone occurred many times. This sequence joins TRBV20-1 and TRBJ2-7, with a possible D match to TRBD2 (7 bases). The CDR3 spans 14 residues. Trimming stripped 6 bases from V and 6 bases from J, with 21 bases between. Germline assignment: CDR1 DFQATT and CDR2 SNEGSKA (reference sequence). The CDR3: CSARALGGPLEQYF. As DNA, the CDR3 is TGCAGTGCCCGAGCTCTCGGGGGGCCGCTCGAGCAGTACTTC.

The genes are TRBV11-2 and TRBJ2-5; D is possibly TRBD1 (8 bases). Germline lookup yields CDR1 SGHAT and CDR2 FQNNGV. There are 14 residues in the CDR3. Trimming left V 4 bases short and J 12 bases short, with 21 bases between. The CDR3 nucleotides are TGTGCCAGCAGCTCTACAGGGGGGGAAGAGACAAAGTACTTC. It codes for CASSSTGGEETKYF.